This T cell receptor beta chain is from a study of blood T cell repertoires in COVID-19. Study in general: The origin of the acute and convalescent COVID-19 samples was the United States, Italy and Spain. In each case, the material was cDNA or gDNA derived from T cells, B-cell-depleted T cells, or PBMCs.

Germline values: CDR1 SGDLS, CDR2 YYNGEE. The CDR3 totals 15 residues. V lost 2 bases and J lost 7, with 15 bases in between. As originally analysed: Estimation of nucleated cell counts was performed using reference gene primer amplification. Repertoires were generated with immunoSEQ multiplex PCR, while TCRdb's copy carries only in-frame clones and drops some. V, J and clone size derive from that table, while D and trimming were established from the DNA sequence. The sample shows under 200,000 clones, roughly 84% of them seen only once. The sequenced sample was peripheral blood. This sequence was found in a woman older than 75 with acute or convalescent COVID-19. V and J are TRBV9 and TRBJ1-4, with TRBD1 as a possible D gene (5 bases). The CDR3 bases are TGTGCCAGCAGCGTTCGGGGAACCGGGGGTGAAAAACTGTTTTTT. It specifies CASSVRGTGGEKLFF.